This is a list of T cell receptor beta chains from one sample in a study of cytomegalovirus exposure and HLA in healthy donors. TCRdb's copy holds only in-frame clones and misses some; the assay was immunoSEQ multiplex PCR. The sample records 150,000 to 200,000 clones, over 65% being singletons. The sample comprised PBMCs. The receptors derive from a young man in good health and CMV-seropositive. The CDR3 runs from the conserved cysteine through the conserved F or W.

CDR3 protein: CASSLGRTSGSSYNEQFF; V gene: TRBV5-4; J gene: TRBJ2-1
CDR3 protein: CASSVLAGGYNEQFF; V gene: TRBV9; J gene: TRBJ2-1
CDR3 protein: CASSPSPGQPTNYGYTF; V gene: TRBV18; J gene: TRBJ1-2
CDR3 protein: CAWSAGTGTYEQYF; V gene: TRBV30; J gene: TRBJ2-7
CDR3 protein: CASSMEGGKMNTEAFF; V gene: TRBV19; J gene: TRBJ1-1
CDR3 protein: CASSGRTSGYSTDTQYF; V gene: TRBV6-1; J gene: TRBJ2-3
CDR3 protein: CASRTGVLMNTEAFF; V gene: TRBV19; J gene: TRBJ1-1
CDR3 protein: CASSLEVPTDTQYF; V gene: TRBV25-1; J gene: TRBJ2-3
CDR3 protein: CASSSYTSGRSYEQYF; V gene: TRBV6-5; J gene: TRBJ2-7
CDR3 protein: CASREVDTIYF; V gene: TRBV28; J gene: TRBJ1-3
CDR3 protein: CASRRPHGEQFF; V gene: TRBV5-1; J gene: TRBJ2-1
CDR3 protein: CASSLGLAGDEQFF; V gene: TRBV7-3; J gene: TRBJ2-1
CDR3 protein: CSVHPGGGFGAGELFF; V gene: TRBV29-1; J gene: TRBJ2-2
CDR3 protein: CASSAAGGPFNEQFF; V gene: TRBV28; J gene: TRBJ2-1
CDR3 protein: CASTYPPETQYF; V gene: TRBV6-1; J gene: TRBJ2-5
CDR3 protein: CASTQAGVKYEQYF; V gene: TRBV5-4; J gene: TRBJ2-7
CDR3 protein: CATSRPTDRGGETQYF; V gene: TRBV15; J gene: TRBJ2-5
CDR3 protein: CASSQGRGNTIYF; V gene: TRBV4-3; J gene: TRBJ1-3
CDR3 protein: CASWFGAQGVDGELFF; V gene: TRBV27; J gene: TRBJ2-2
CDR3 protein: CAWSGGRLHNEQFF; V gene: TRBV30; J gene: TRBJ2-1
CDR3 protein: CAWSVTGGYTGELFF; V gene: TRBV30; J gene: TRBJ2-2
CDR3 protein: CASSLPVLQGGRSTDTQYF; V gene: TRBV27; J gene: TRBJ2-3
CDR3 protein: CSLRGGGEDTQYF; V gene: TRBV29-1; J gene: TRBJ2-3
CDR3 protein: CASSLPLIGGDTQYF; V gene: TRBV28; J gene: TRBJ2-3
CDR3 protein: CASSYSELGSNEQFF; V gene: TRBV6-5; J gene: TRBJ2-1
CDR3 protein: CASSVGQLYNEQFF; V gene: TRBV5-1; J gene: TRBJ2-1
CDR3 protein: CAWARGLDSNQPQHF; V gene: TRBV30; J gene: TRBJ1-5
CDR3 protein: CASSSQGGGGAFF; V gene: TRBV7-2; J gene: TRBJ1-1
CDR3 protein: CASSLSLERFF; V gene: TRBV5-6; J gene: TRBJ2-1
CDR3 protein: CAWSVRYEGGYTF; V gene: TRBV30; J gene: TRBJ1-2
CDR3 protein: CASSDTGISTDTQYF; V gene: TRBV4-1; J gene: TRBJ2-3
CDR3 protein: CASSPIKGTANTEAFF; V gene: TRBV11-2; J gene: TRBJ1-1
CDR3 protein: CASSSGQIQETQYF; V gene: TRBV11-2; J gene: TRBJ2-5
CDR3 protein: CASTSLDISNQPQHF; V gene: TRBV19; J gene: TRBJ1-5
CDR3 protein: CATSRAGVNTEAFF; V gene: TRBV15; J gene: TRBJ1-1
CDR3 protein: CASSQGPSEGLTDTQYF; V gene: TRBV4-3; J gene: TRBJ2-3
CDR3 protein: CASSVGTTGSYNEQFF; V gene: TRBV9; J gene: TRBJ2-1
CDR3 protein: CASSLLTTGGYGYTF; V gene: TRBV5-4; J gene: TRBJ1-2
CDR3 protein: CASSYSTSGRRNEQFF; V gene: TRBV6-5; J gene: TRBJ2-1
CDR3 protein: CASSKEGEPYGYTF; V gene: TRBV21-1; J gene: TRBJ1-2
CDR3 protein: CASSWTGGSSTDTQYF; V gene: TRBV6-5; J gene: TRBJ2-3
CDR3 protein: CASSQGETSGLSGTQYF; V gene: TRBV4-3; J gene: TRBJ2-3
CDR3 protein: CSVEAPGGSYGYTF; V gene: TRBV29-1; J gene: TRBJ1-2
CDR3 protein: CASSLGDYPARETQYF; V gene: TRBV7-8; J gene: TRBJ2-5
CDR3 protein: CAWKSQGTNEKLFF; V gene: TRBV30; J gene: TRBJ1-4
CDR3 protein: CASSIVGQNNQPQHF; V gene: TRBV19; J gene: TRBJ1-5
CDR3 protein: CASGGRTGGGFGNIQYF; V gene: TRBV28; J gene: TRBJ2-4
CDR3 protein: CASRSGGLEETQYF; V gene: TRBV28; J gene: TRBJ2-5
CDR3 protein: CASSEGWLETQYF; V gene: TRBV2; J gene: TRBJ2-5
CDR3 protein: CASSPGGYEQYF; V gene: TRBV9; J gene: TRBJ2-7
CDR3 protein: CASSSPGTGGEGYTF; V gene: TRBV5-1; J gene: TRBJ1-2
CDR3 protein: CASRGQGGNQPQHF; V gene: TRBV27; J gene: TRBJ1-5
CDR3 protein: CASRGERSGTTNYGYTF; V gene: TRBV28; J gene: TRBJ1-2
CDR3 protein: CASSTGGGQGYTF; V gene: TRBV6-6; J gene: TRBJ1-2
CDR3 protein: CASSLGAGHSTDTQYF; V gene: TRBV7-9; J gene: TRBJ2-3
CDR3 protein: CASSAAGAEETQYF; V gene: TRBV28; J gene: TRBJ2-5